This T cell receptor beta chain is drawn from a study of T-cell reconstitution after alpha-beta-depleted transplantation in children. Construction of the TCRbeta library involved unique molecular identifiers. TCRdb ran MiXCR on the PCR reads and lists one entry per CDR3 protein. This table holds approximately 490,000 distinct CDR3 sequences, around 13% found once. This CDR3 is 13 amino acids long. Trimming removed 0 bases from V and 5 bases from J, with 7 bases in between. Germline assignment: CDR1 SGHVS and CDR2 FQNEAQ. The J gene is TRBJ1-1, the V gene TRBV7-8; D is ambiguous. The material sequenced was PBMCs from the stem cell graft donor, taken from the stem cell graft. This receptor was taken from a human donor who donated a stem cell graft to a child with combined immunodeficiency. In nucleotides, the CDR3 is TGTGCCAGCAGCTTAGCGCTCGAGACTGAAGCTTTCTTT. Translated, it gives CASSLALETEAFF.